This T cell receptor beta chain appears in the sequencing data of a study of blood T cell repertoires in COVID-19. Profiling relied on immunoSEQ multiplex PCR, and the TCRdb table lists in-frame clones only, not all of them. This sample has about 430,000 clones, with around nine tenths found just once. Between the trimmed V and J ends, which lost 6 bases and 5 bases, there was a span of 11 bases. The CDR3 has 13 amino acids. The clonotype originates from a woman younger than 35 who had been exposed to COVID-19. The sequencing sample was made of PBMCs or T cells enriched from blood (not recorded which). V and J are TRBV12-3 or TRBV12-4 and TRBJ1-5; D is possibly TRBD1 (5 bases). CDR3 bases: TGTGCCAGCAGCCAAGGAGGGGATCAGCCCCAGCATTTT. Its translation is CASSQGGDQPQHF.